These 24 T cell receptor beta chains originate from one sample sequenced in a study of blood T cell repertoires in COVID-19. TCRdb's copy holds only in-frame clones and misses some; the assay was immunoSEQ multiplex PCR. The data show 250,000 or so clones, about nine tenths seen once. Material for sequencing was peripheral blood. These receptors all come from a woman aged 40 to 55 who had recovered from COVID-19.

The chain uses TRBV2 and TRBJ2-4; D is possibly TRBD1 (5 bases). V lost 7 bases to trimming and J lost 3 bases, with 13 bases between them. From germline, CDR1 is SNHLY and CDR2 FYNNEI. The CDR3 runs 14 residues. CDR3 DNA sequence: TGTGCCAGCAAAGGGTGGGGCGGCAAAAACATTCAGTACTTC. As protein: CASKGWGGKNIQYF.

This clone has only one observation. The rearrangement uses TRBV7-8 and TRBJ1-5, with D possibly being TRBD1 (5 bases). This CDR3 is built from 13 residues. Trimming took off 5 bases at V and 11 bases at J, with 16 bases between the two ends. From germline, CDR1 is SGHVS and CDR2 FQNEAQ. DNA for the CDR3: TGTGCCAGCAGCGGCAACCGGGACTGGTCCCAGCATTTT. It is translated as CASSGNRDWSQHF.

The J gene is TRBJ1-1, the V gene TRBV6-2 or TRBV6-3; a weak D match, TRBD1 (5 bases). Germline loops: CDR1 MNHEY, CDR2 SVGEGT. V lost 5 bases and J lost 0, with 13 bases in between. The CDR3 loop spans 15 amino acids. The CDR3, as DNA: TGTGCCAGCAGTCTGACCCTGACAGTGAACACTGAAGCTTTCTTT. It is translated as CASSLTLTVNTEAFF.

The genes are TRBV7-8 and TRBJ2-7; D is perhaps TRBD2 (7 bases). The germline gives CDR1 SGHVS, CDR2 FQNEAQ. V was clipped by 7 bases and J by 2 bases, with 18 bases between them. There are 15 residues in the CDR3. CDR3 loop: CASTLAGAPTYEQYF. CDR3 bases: TGTGCCAGCACTTTGGCGGGGGCACCGACCTACGAGCAGTACTTC. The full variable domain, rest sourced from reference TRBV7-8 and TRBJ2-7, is GAGVSQSPRYKVAKRGQDVALRCDPISGHVSLFWYQQALGQGPEFLTYFQNEAQLDKSGLPSDRFFAERPEGSVSTLKIQRTQQEDSAVYLCASTLAGAPTYEQYFGPGTRLTVT.

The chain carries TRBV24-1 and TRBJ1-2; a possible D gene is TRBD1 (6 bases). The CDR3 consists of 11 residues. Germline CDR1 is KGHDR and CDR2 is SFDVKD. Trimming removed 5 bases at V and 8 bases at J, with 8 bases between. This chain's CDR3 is CATSADRGYTF. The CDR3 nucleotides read TGTGCCACCAGTGCGGACAGAGGCTACACCTTC.

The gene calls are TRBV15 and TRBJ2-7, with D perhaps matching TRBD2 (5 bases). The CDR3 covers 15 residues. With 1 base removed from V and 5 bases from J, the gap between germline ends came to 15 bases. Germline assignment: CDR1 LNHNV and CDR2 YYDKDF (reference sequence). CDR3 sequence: CATSRVAEALDEQYF. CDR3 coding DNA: TGTGCCACCAGCAGAGTGGCGGAGGCCTTGGACGAGCAGTACTTC.

In DNA, the CDR3 is TGTGCCAGCAGCCCCGGAGACTATGGCTACACCTTC. This encodes CASSPGDYGYTF. The chain links TRBV3-1 (or the pseudogene TRBV3-2) to TRBJ1-2; D is undetermined. Germline V gives CDR1 LGHDT, CDR2 YNNKEL (reference sequence). V was trimmed by 4 bases and J by 3 bases, leaving 6 bases between them. This CDR3 is 12 amino acids long.

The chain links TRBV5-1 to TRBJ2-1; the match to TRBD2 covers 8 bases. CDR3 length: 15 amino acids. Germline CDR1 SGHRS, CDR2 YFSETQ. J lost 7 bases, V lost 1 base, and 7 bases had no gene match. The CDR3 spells CASSLFTGGPNEQFF. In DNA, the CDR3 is TGCGCCAGCAGCTTGTTTACGGGAGGGCCGAATGAGCAGTTCTTC.

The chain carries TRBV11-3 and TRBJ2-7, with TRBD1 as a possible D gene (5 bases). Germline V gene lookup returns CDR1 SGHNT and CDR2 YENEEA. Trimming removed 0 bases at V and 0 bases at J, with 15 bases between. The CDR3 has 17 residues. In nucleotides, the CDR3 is TGTGCCAGCAGCTTAGAGGGGCAGCCACTTAGCTCCTACGAGCAGTACTTC. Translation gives CASSLEGQPLSSYEQYF. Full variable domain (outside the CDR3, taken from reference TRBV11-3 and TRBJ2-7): EAGVVQSPRYKIIEKKQPVAFWCNPISGHNTLYWYLQNLGQGPELLIRYENEEAVDDSQLPKDRFSAERLKGVDSTLKIQPAELGDSAVYLCASSLEGQPLSSYEQYFGPGTRLTVT.

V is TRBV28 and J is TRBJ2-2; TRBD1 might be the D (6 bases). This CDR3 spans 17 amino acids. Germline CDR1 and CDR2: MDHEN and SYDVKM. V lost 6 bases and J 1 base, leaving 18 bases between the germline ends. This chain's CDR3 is CASSDPQMTGNTGELFF. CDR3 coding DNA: TGTGCCAGCAGCGACCCTCAGATGACAGGGAACACCGGGGAGCTGTTTTTT.

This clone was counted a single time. This chain's CDR3 is CASSPGLNQETQYF. The CDR3 nucleotides are TGTGCCAGTAGTCCAGGTCTAAACCAAGAGACCCAGTACTTC. This chain connects TRBV5-4 to TRBJ2-5; D is unresolved. Trimming pared 8 bases from V and 0 bases from J, leaving 14 bases between. Germline V CDR1 and CDR2: SGHNT, YYREEE (reference sequence). The CDR3 spans 14 residues. Complete variable domain (other parts from reference TRBV5-4 and TRBJ2-5): ETGVTQSPTHLIKTRGQQVTLRCSSQSGHNTVSWYQQALGQGPQFIFQYYREEENGRGNFPPRFSGLQFPNYSSELNVNALELDDSALYLCASSPGLNQETQYFGPGTRLLVL.

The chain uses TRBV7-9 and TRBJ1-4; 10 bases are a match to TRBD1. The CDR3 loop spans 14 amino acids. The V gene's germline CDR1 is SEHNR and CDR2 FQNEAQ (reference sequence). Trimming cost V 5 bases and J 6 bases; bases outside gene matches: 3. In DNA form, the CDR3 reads TGTGCCAGCAGCACCGGGACAGGGGATGAAAAACTGTTTTTT. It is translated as CASSTGTGDEKLFF.

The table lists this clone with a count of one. As DNA, the CDR3 is TGTGCCGGACGGGGACCTATAGGGGGGGCAGATACGCAGTATTTT. Translating it yields CAGRGPIGGADTQYF. This rearrangement joins TRBV6-5 to TRBJ2-3; possibly TRBD2 for D (7 bases). Germline CDR1 reads MNHEY; CDR2 reads SVGAGI. Deletions cut 11 bases from V and 4 bases from J, with 22 bases between. The CDR3 is made up of 15 amino acids.

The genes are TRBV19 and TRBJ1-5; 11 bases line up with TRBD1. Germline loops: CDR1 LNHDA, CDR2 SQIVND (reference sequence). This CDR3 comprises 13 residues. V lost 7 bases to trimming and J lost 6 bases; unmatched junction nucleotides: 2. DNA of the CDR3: TGTGCCAGTAAGGGGACAGGGGGTCAGCCCCAGCATTTT. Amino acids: CASKGTGGQPQHF. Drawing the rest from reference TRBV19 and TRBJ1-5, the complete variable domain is DGGITQSPKYLFRKEGQNVTLSCEQNLNHDAMYWYRQDPGQGLRLIYYSQIVNDFQKGDIAEGYSVSREKKESFPLTVTSAQKNPTAFYLCASKGTGGQPQHFGDGTRLSIL.

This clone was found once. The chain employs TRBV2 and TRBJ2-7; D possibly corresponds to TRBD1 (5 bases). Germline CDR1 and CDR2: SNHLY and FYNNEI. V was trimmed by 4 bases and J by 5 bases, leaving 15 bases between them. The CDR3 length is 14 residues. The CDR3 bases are TGTGCCAGCAGTGTGGGTCAGGGTCGCGACGAGCAGTACTTC. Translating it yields CASSVGQGRDEQYF. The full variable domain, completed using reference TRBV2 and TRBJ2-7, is EPEVTQTPSHQVTQMGQEVILRCVPISNHLYFYWYRQILGQKVEFLVSFYNNEISEKSEIFDDQFSVERPDGSNFTLKIRSTKLEDSAMYFCASSVGQGRDEQYFGPGTRLTVT.

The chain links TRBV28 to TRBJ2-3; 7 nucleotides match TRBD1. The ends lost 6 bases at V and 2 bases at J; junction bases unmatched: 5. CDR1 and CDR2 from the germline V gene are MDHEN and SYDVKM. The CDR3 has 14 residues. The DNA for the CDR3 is TGTGCCAGCAGGCCGGGACAGCACACAGATACGCAGTATTTT. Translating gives CASRPGQHTDTQYF.

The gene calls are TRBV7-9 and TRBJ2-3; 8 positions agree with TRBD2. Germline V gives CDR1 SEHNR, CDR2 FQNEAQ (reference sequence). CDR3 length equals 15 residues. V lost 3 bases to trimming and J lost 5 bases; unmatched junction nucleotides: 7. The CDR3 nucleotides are TGTGCCAGCAGCTTGCCCGGGAGGGCCCAAGATACGCAGTATTTT. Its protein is CASSLPGRAQDTQYF.

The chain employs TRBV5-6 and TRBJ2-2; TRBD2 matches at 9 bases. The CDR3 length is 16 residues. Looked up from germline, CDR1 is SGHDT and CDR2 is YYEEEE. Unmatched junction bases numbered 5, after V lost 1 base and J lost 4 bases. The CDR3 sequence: CASSLPSGEVTGELFF. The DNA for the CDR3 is TGTGCCAGCAGCTTGCCTAGCGGGGAGGTCACCGGGGAGCTGTTTTTT. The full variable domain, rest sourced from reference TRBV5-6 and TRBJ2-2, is DAGVTQSPTHLIKTRGQQVTLRCSPKSGHDTVSWYQQALGQGPQFIFQYYEEEERQRGNFPDRFSGHQFPNYSSELNVNALLLGDSALYLCASSLPSGEVTGELFFGEGSRLTVL.

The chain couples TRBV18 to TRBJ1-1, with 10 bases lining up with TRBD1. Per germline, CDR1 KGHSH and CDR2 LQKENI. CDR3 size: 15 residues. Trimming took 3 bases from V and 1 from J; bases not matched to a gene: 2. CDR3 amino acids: CASSPGTGANTEAFF. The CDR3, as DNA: TGTGCCAGCTCACCGGGGACAGGGGCGAACACTGAAGCTTTCTTT. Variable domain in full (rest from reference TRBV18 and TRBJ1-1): NAGVMQNPRHLVRRRGQEARLRCSPMKGHSHVYWYRQLPEEGLKFMVYLQKENIIDESGMPKERFSAEFPKEGPSILRIQQVVRGDSAAYFCASSPGTGANTEAFFGQGTRLTVV.

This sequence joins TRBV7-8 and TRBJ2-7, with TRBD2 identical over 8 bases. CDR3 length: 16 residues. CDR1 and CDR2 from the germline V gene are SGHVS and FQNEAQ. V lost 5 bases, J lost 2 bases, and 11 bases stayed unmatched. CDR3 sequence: CASSHRSGMFPYEQYF. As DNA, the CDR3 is TGTGCCAGCAGCCATCGTAGCGGGATGTTTCCCTACGAGCAGTACTTC.

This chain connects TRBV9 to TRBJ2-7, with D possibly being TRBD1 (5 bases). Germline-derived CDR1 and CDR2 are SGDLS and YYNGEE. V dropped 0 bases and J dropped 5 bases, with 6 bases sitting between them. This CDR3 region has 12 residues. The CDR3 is CASSVEGDEQYF. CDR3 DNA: TGTGCCAGCAGCGTAGAAGGGGACGAGCAGTACTTC.

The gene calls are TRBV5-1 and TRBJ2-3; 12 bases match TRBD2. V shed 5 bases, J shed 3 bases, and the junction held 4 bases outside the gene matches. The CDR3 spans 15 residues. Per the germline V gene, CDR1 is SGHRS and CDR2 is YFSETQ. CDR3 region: CASRPGTSGTDTQYF. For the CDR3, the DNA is TGCGCCAGCAGGCCAGGGACTAGCGGGACAGATACGCAGTATTTT. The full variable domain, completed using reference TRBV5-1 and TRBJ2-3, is KAGVTQTPRYLIKTRGQQVTLSCSPISGHRSVSWYQQTPGQGLQFLFEYFSETQRNKGNFPGRFSGRQFSNSRSEMNVSTLELGDSALYLCASRPGTSGTDTQYFGPGTRLTVL.

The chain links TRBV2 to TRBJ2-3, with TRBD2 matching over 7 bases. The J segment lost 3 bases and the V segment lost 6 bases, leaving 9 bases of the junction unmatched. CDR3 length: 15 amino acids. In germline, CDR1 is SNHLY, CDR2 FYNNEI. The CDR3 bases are TGTGCCAGCAGCCTTGGACGGGAGGTGACAGATACGCAGTATTTT. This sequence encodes CASSLGREVTDTQYF.

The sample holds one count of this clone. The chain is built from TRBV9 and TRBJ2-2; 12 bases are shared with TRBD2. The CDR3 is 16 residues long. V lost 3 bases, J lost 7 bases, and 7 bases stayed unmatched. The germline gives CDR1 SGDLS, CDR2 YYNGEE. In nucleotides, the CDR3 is TGTGCCAGCAGCGGACCTAGCGGGAGGGCCATCGGGGAGCTGTTTTTT. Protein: CASSGPSGRAIGELFF.